A single T cell receptor (beta chain) is shown here with its context. Per the authors' pipeline: Scientists estimated how many nucleated cells there were by amplifying reference gene primers. The method was immunoSEQ multiplex PCR; TCRdb's version includes in-frame clones alone and lacks a portion of them. V and J calls and clone size are given by that table; D and trimming were obtained from the DNA. The sample holds 100,000 to 110,000 clones; roughly 90% are singletons and the top ten take approximately 7%. Germline lookup yields CDR1 MDHEN and CDR2 SYDVKM. The V end lost 5 bases, the J end lost 0 bases, and 13 bases lay between the germline ends. CDR3 length: 15 amino acids. The sample is drawn from a study of blood T cell repertoires in COVID-19. In the study overall: Researchers got acute and convalescent COVID-19 samples from the United States, Italy and Spain. In each case, the material was cDNA or gDNA derived from T cells, B-cell-depleted T cells, or PBMCs.

Input material: peripheral blood. The V call is TRBV28, the J call TRBJ1-1; D is undetermined. The TCR sequence derives from a man in his thirties or forties in a cohort sampled during active COVID-19. The CDR3: CASSPQNRLNTEAFF. The CDR3 nucleotides read TGTGCCAGCAGTCCACAGAACCGATTGAACACTGAAGCTTTCTTT.